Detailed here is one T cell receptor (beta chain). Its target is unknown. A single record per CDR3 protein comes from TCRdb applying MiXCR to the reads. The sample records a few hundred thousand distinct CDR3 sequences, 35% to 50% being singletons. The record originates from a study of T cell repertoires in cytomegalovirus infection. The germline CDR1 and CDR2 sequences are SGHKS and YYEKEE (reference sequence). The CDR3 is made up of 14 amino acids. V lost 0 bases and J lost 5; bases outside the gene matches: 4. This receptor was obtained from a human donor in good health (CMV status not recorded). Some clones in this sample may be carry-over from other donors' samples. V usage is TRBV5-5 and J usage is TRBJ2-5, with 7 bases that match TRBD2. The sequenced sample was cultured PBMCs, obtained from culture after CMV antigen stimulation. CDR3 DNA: TGTGCCAGCAGCTTGGTGACTAGCTTGGAGACCCAGTACTTC. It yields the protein CASSLVTSLETQYF. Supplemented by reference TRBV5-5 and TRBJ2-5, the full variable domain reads DAGVTQSPTHLIKTRGQQVTLRCSPISGHKSVSWYQQVLGQGPQFIFQYYEKEERGRGNFPDRFSARQFPNYSSELNVNALLLGDSALYLCASSLVTSLETQYFGPGTRLLVL.